This paragraph covers one T cell receptor beta chain sequence. Its antigen remains undetermined. Base quality data are lacking; no much larger clone is found one base away. The entry originates in a study of radiation and T cells in renal cell carcinoma (TCRdb year 2020). For the wider study: Samples came from a clinical trial, in which primary renal cell carcinomas received 15 Gy stereotactic body radiation therapy followed by nephrectomy 4 weeks later. In total, roughly 52 samples, comprising around 25 tumors and around 27 peripheral blood samples, were subjected to TCR beta sequencing. A total of over 4 million unique CDR3 nucleotide sequences, encoding 2,658,974 unique CDR3 amino acid sequences, were found across all 53 samples. Study-wide conclusions, independent of this receptor: Because the trial had a single-armed design, the trial could not examine how radiation dose or scheduling affected the TCR repertoire. Because no pretreatment tumor biopsies were available, whether clonotypes were present in the tumor at baseline could not be determined. An increase in top tumor clonotypes in blood was observed from baseline to 2 weeks post-radiation, followed by contraction by 4 weeks, which was taken to suggest transient expansion of tumor-resident clones. Dynamics of the blood repertoire were not tracked past 4 weeks after treatment.

The time point label, as the study defines it: baseline pretreatment blood. The meaning of the sample's treatment or condition label: 15 Gy SBRT to primary tumor, nephrectomy 4 weeks later. To track tumor-enriched clonotypes, serial peripheral blood was sampled from radiation-treated patients at baseline and at 2 weeks and 4 weeks after SBRT. Every patient had renal cell carcinoma of clear cell pathology. The QIAamp DNA Blood Mini Kit (Qiagen) was used to prepare genomic DNA for TCR sequencing. Only samples passing all quality control checks were included in the analyses. The immunoSEQ kit was used, according to the manufacturer's recommendations, to generate TCR beta libraries from genomic DNA. To prepare libraries, a first multiplex PCR with proprietary primers was run, followed by a second PCR that added unique barcodes, and a bead cleanup was done after each round. A kit-provided positive control reaction and a negative control reaction were included in every sample batch. The final libraries underwent checking on an Agilent 4200 TapeStation D1000 ScreenTape, volumetric pooling, and quantification by qPCR. Sequencing ran on an Illumina NextSeq500 with a MidOutput 150-cycle cartridge, using 156 Read1 and 15 Index1 cycles with kit custom primers. The pooled library was loaded at around 1.1 pM with a roughly 20% PhiX control spike-in. The study's own analysis went as follows. The vendor-processed data were analyzed in R, and a clonotype was defined as all T cells that share the same CDR3 nucleotide sequence. For clone abundance analyses, frequencies were normalized to the 10,000 most abundant clones in each sample. Public T cell clones, which averaged fewer than five per sample, were excluded before analysis. Tumor-enriched and baseline blood-enriched clonotypes were defined by at least a 32-fold difference in abundance between compartments. A beta-binomial differential abundance model was used to identify clonotypes that were expanded or contracted between blood time points. Tumor-blood repertoire similarity was measured with the Baroni-Urbani and Buser coefficient, and groups were compared using two-tailed Wilcoxon tests in R. TCRdb stores this immuneACCESS table with in-frame sequences only. Part of the clones is absent; in the studies checked, under half of the shortfall reflects unresolved V genes, and no reason is known for the rest. The V and J calls and clone size were taken over from that table, and D and trimming were inferred from the DNA. The sample table shows roughly 150,000 clones, and about 88% are seen once. The leading ten clones occupy about 4.3% of the sample.

The trim is 5 bases for V and 3 bases for J, with a gap of 13 bases between the germline ends. Taken from the germline V gene, the CDR1 and CDR2 loops are MDHEN and SYDVKM. Inclusive of the bounding cysteine and phenylalanine, the CDR3 is 14 residues long. The retained sequence is limited to the CDR3, 42 bases, with the frame set at the first base. This TCR was sampled from a woman between 70 and 85 years old with renal cell carcinoma. The input for sequencing was blood, taken from a patient whose treatment included radiotherapy and nephrectomy. The receptor chain draws on TRBV28 and TRBJ1-2, with the D gene not confidently named. The CDR3 reads as follows: CASSTPGPYYGYTF. The DNA reads as follows: TGTGCCAGCAGTACCCCCGGACCGTACTATGGCTACACCTTC.